This is a list of T cell receptor beta chains from one sample in a study of OX40 agonist ivuxolimab in advanced cancers. Produced via immunoSEQ multiplex PCR; TCRdb's table is partial and in-frame only. Found here are 55,000 to 70,000 clones, around four fifths of them singletons; the top ten hold about 4%. Specimen: CD4+ or CD8+ T cells sorted from blood, collected in a trial of the OX40 agonist ivuxolimab. All receptors derive from an adult with an advanced solid tumor such as melanoma, head and neck, liver or kidney cancer. Each CDR3 is given with its conserved first and last residue. The D gene is left open where the match is weak. Clone size is given for some rows only: seen once, a few or many times, or a class if the clone is expanded.

v_call: TRBV6-5
j_call: TRBJ2-1
clone_size: NA
d_call: TRBD2
cdr3_aa: CASSYRSGSRNEQFF
cdr3_nt: TGTGCCAGCAGTTACCGAAGCGGGAGCAGAAATGAGCAGTTCTTC

v_call: TRBV4-1
j_call: TRBJ2-2
clone_size: NA
d_call: NA
cdr3_aa: CASSQAPSGGELFF
cdr3_nt: TGCGCCAGCAGCCAAGCCCCGTCGGGCGGGGAGCTGTTTTTT

v_call: TRBV27
j_call: TRBJ2-3
clone_size: NA
d_call: NA
cdr3_aa: CASSSGRGPTDTQYF
cdr3_nt: TGTGCCAGCAGTTCGGGGAGGGGGCCCACAGATACGCAGTATTTT

v_call: TRBV11-3
j_call: TRBJ2-1
clone_size: NA
d_call: TRBD2
cdr3_aa: CASSYRGGHNEQFF
cdr3_nt: TGTGCCAGCAGCTACCGCGGGGGACACAATGAGCAGTTCTTC

v_call: TRBV6-5
j_call: TRBJ2-7
clone_size: NA
d_call: NA
cdr3_aa: CASSYSRGPSYEQYF
cdr3_nt: TGTGCCAGCAGTTACTCAAGGGGACCATCCTACGAGCAGTACTTC

v_call: TRBV28
j_call: TRBJ1-2
clone_size: NA
d_call: NA
cdr3_aa: CASSPIVLSGDYGYTF
cdr3_nt: TGTGCCAGCAGTCCCATAGTTTTGAGCGGGGATTATGGCTACACCTTC

v_call: TRBV7-8
j_call: TRBJ1-2
clone_size: NA
d_call: NA
cdr3_aa: CASRSPLADGYTF
cdr3_nt: TGTGCCAGCAGATCGCCCCTCGCCGATGGCTACACCTTC

v_call: TRBV6-6
j_call: TRBJ2-5
clone_size: NA
d_call: NA
cdr3_aa: CASTYLGRHQETQYF
cdr3_nt: TGTGCCAGCACATATCTGGGGAGGCACCAAGAGACCCAGTACTTC

v_call: TRBV5-1
j_call: TRBJ2-3
clone_size: NA
d_call: NA
cdr3_aa: CASSSFPEADTQYF
cdr3_nt: TGCGCCAGCAGCTCTTTTCCAGAGGCAGATACGCAGTATTTT

v_call: TRBV9
j_call: TRBJ1-1
clone_size: once
d_call: NA
cdr3_aa: CASSVVWNTEAFF
cdr3_nt: TGTGCCAGCAGCGTAGTGTGGAACACTGAAGCTTTCTTT

v_call: TRBV28
j_call: TRBJ2-7
clone_size: NA
d_call: NA
cdr3_aa: CASSLQGSASPWGVQYF
cdr3_nt: TGTGCCAGCAGTCTTCAGGGGTCGGCTAGCCCTTGGGGGGTGCAGTACTTC

v_call: TRBV7-8
j_call: TRBJ2-3
clone_size: NA
d_call: TRBD2
cdr3_aa: CASSPERGSGRGTDTQYF
cdr3_nt: TGTGCCAGCAGCCCTGAAAGAGGGAGCGGGAGAGGCACAGATACGCAGTATTTT

v_call: TRBV5-1
j_call: TRBJ2-3
clone_size: NA
d_call: NA
cdr3_aa: CASSEIPDTQYF
cdr3_nt: TGCGCCAGCAGCGAAATCCCAGATACGCAGTATTTT

v_call: TRBV15
j_call: TRBJ2-2
clone_size: NA
d_call: NA
cdr3_aa: CATSRTTGELFF
cdr3_nt: TGTGCCACCAGCAGGACCACCGGGGAGCTGTTTTTT

v_call: TRBV6-6
j_call: TRBJ2-7
clone_size: NA
d_call: NA
cdr3_aa: CASKWGAELSAGEQYF
cdr3_nt: TGTGCCAGCAAATGGGGGGCGGAACTCAGTGCGGGGGAGCAGTACTTC

v_call: TRBV7-9
j_call: TRBJ2-7
clone_size: few
d_call: TRBD1
cdr3_aa: CASSWDRDEQYF
cdr3_nt: TGTGCCAGCAGCTGGGACAGGGACGAGCAGTACTTC

v_call: TRBV30
j_call: TRBJ1-5
clone_size: NA
d_call: TRBD1
cdr3_aa: CAWSGPRTGRMDSNQPQHF
cdr3_nt: TGTGCCTGGAGTGGGCCGCGGACAGGGAGAATGGATAGCAATCAGCCCCAGCATTTT

v_call: TRBV19
j_call: TRBJ2-7
clone_size: NA
d_call: NA
cdr3_aa: CASSDLSSYEQYF
cdr3_nt: TGTGCCAGTAGCGACCTAAGCTCCTACGAGCAGTACTTC

v_call: TRBV11-2
j_call: TRBJ2-3
clone_size: NA
d_call: NA
cdr3_aa: CASSLGPRTDTQYF
cdr3_nt: TGTGCCAGCAGCTTGGGTCCAAGAACAGATACGCAGTATTTT

v_call: TRBV5-1
j_call: TRBJ2-2
clone_size: NA
d_call: TRBD2
cdr3_aa: CASSFPLTSGMGYNTGELFF
cdr3_nt: TGCGCCAGCAGCTTCCCTCTGACTAGCGGGATGGGATATAACACCGGGGAGCTGTTTTTT

v_call: TRBV28
j_call: TRBJ2-7
clone_size: NA
d_call: TRBD2
cdr3_aa: CASSLGTSGISYEQYF
cdr3_nt: TGTGCCAGCAGTTTAGGGACTAGCGGTATCTCCTACGAGCAGTACTTC

v_call: TRBV11-2
j_call: TRBJ2-7
clone_size: NA
d_call: NA
cdr3_aa: CASSLDSPNYEQYF
cdr3_nt: TGTGCCAGCAGCTTAGATAGCCCTAACTACGAGCAGTACTTC

v_call: TRBV18
j_call: TRBJ1-5
clone_size: NA
d_call: TRBD1
cdr3_aa: CASSPRGQGVNNQPQHF
cdr3_nt: TGTGCCAGCTCACCTCGAGGACAGGGGGTCAACAATCAGCCCCAGCATTTT

v_call: TRBV19
j_call: TRBJ1-4
clone_size: NA
d_call: NA
cdr3_aa: CASSIASSATNEKLFF
cdr3_nt: TGTGCCAGTAGTATAGCATCGTCCGCAACTAATGAAAAACTGTTTTTT

v_call: TRBV7-9
j_call: TRBJ1-1
clone_size: NA
d_call: NA
cdr3_aa: CASSPTGSTEAFF
cdr3_nt: TGTGCCAGCAGCCCCACAGGGAGCACTGAAGCTTTCTTT

v_call: TRBV6-6
j_call: TRBJ2-7
clone_size: few
d_call: NA
cdr3_aa: CASSSDPLHEQYF
cdr3_nt: TGTGCCAGCAGTAGCGACCCCTTGCACGAGCAGTACTTC

v_call: TRBV19
j_call: TRBJ2-5
clone_size: NA
d_call: TRBD2
cdr3_aa: CASSTTSVIQETQYF
cdr3_nt: TGTGCCAGTAGTACGACTAGCGTAATCCAAGAGACCCAGTACTTC

v_call: TRBV27
j_call: TRBJ2-1
clone_size: few
d_call: NA
cdr3_aa: CASSAGGSYNEQFF
cdr3_nt: TGTGCCAGCAGTGCTGGGGGGTCCTACAATGAGCAGTTCTTC

v_call: TRBV18
j_call: TRBJ2-1
clone_size: once
d_call: NA
cdr3_aa: CASSTDTFNEQFF
cdr3_nt: TGTGCCAGCTCAACCGACACCTTCAATGAGCAGTTCTTC

v_call: TRBV9
j_call: TRBJ1-1
clone_size: NA
d_call: NA
cdr3_aa: CASSAGNRAEAFF
cdr3_nt: TGTGCCAGCAGCGCGGGGAACAGGGCAGAAGCTTTCTTT

v_call: TRBV5-6
j_call: TRBJ1-6
clone_size: NA
d_call: NA
cdr3_aa: CASSFRDNNSPLHF
cdr3_nt: TGTGCCAGCAGCTTCCGGGACAACAATTCACCCCTCCACTTT

v_call: TRBV15
j_call: TRBJ2-3
clone_size: NA
d_call: NA
cdr3_aa: CATSRAQALRLVDTDTQYF
cdr3_nt: TGTGCCACCAGCAGAGCTCAAGCCCTCCGGCTAGTAGACACAGATACGCAGTATTTT

v_call: TRBV5-4
j_call: TRBJ2-3
clone_size: NA
d_call: TRBD2
cdr3_aa: CASTRTWRERGTDTQYF
cdr3_nt: TGTGCCAGCACGAGGACTTGGCGGGAGCGTGGCACAGATACGCAGTATTTT

v_call: TRBV11-3
j_call: TRBJ2-7
clone_size: few
d_call: TRBD1
cdr3_aa: CASSLEGTGGIYEQYF
cdr3_nt: TGTGCCAGCAGCTTAGAGGGTACAGGGGGCATCTACGAGCAGTACTTC

v_call: TRBV4-1
j_call: TRBJ2-7
clone_size: NA
d_call: NA
cdr3_aa: CASSQDLASEQYF
cdr3_nt: TGCGCCAGCAGCCAAGACTTGGCTAGCGAGCAGTACTTC

v_call: TRBV19
j_call: TRBJ2-5
clone_size: NA
d_call: NA
cdr3_aa: CASSEGTGWVEETQYF
cdr3_nt: TGTGCCAGTAGTGAGGGCACAGGGTGGGTAGAAGAGACCCAGTACTTC

v_call: TRBV6-6
j_call: TRBJ2-2
clone_size: NA
d_call: TRBD2
cdr3_aa: CASSYVLAGTGELFF
cdr3_nt: TGTGCCAGCAGTTACGTACTAGCGGGAACCGGGGAGCTGTTTTTT

v_call: TRBV4-2
j_call: TRBJ1-3
clone_size: NA
d_call: NA
cdr3_aa: CASSQGNDGNTIYF
cdr3_nt: TGTGCCAGCAGCCAGGGAAATGATGGAAACACCATATATTTT

v_call: TRBV18
j_call: TRBJ2-7
clone_size: NA
d_call: NA
cdr3_aa: CASSPEQIYEQYF
cdr3_nt: TGTGCCAGCTCACCGGAACAGATCTACGAGCAGTACTTC

v_call: TRBV10-3
j_call: TRBJ2-7
clone_size: NA
d_call: NA
cdr3_aa: CAISGGQIYEQYF
cdr3_nt: TGTGCCATCAGCGGGGGACAGATCTACGAGCAGTACTTC

v_call: TRBV7-2
j_call: TRBJ2-4
clone_size: NA
d_call: NA
cdr3_aa: CASSLYGMIAKNIQYF
cdr3_nt: TGTGCCAGCAGCTTATATGGCATGATAGCCAAAAACATTCAGTACTTC

v_call: TRBV19
j_call: TRBJ1-4
clone_size: NA
d_call: NA
cdr3_aa: CASSSRHATNEKLFF
cdr3_nt: TGTGCCAGTAGTAGCAGGCATGCAACTAATGAAAAACTGTTTTTT

v_call: TRBV21-1
j_call: TRBJ2-2
clone_size: NA
d_call: NA
cdr3_aa: CASSKAYGGSYSAGELFF
cdr3_nt: TGTGCCAGCAGCAAAGCTTATGGCGGGAGTTACAGTGCCGGGGAGCTGTTTTTT

v_call: TRBV4-1
j_call: TRBJ2-7
clone_size: NA
d_call: NA
cdr3_aa: CASSPPSGVVNEQYF
cdr3_nt: TGCGCCAGCAGCCCCCCATCGGGGGTCGTCAACGAGCAGTACTTC

v_call: TRBV6-6
j_call: TRBJ1-4
clone_size: few
d_call: NA
cdr3_aa: CASSSGRTNEKLFF
cdr3_nt: TGTGCCAGCAGTTCGGGTAGGACTAATGAAAAACTGTTTTTT

v_call: TRBV28
j_call: TRBJ2-1
clone_size: NA
d_call: TRBD2
cdr3_aa: CASSFPRDYLYNEQFF
cdr3_nt: TGTGCCAGCAGTTTCCCTAGGGACTACCTTTACAATGAGCAGTTCTTC

v_call: TRBV5-6
j_call: TRBJ2-7
clone_size: NA
d_call: TRBD2
cdr3_aa: CASSWLEVAREGRYEQYF
cdr3_nt: TGTGCCAGCAGCTGGCTTGAGGTGGCGCGGGAGGGCCGCTACGAGCAGTACTTC

v_call: TRBV4-1
j_call: TRBJ2-4
clone_size: NA
d_call: TRBD1
cdr3_aa: CASSQLRGQGAGNIQYF
cdr3_nt: TGCGCCAGCAGCCAACTAAGGGGACAGGGGGCGGGAAACATTCAGTACTTC

v_call: TRBV11-3
j_call: TRBJ1-1
clone_size: NA
d_call: NA
cdr3_aa: CASSLWYTEAFF
cdr3_nt: TGTGCCAGCAGCTTATGGTACACTGAAGCTTTCTTT

v_call: TRBV27
j_call: TRBJ2-7
clone_size: NA
d_call: NA
cdr3_aa: CASRPGDEYEQYF
cdr3_nt: TGTGCCAGCAGACCCGGGGACGAATACGAGCAGTACTTC

v_call: TRBV6-5
j_call: TRBJ1-6
clone_size: NA
d_call: NA
cdr3_aa: CATLTGEGSSPLHF
cdr3_nt: TGTGCCACCCTGACGGGGGAGGGTTCTTCACCCCTCCACTTT

v_call: TRBV10-3
j_call: TRBJ2-7
clone_size: NA
d_call: TRBD2
cdr3_aa: CAISGPRLAGGPNAYEQYF
cdr3_nt: TGTGCCATCAGTGGGCCAAGACTAGCGGGAGGTCCCAATGCCTACGAGCAGTACTTC

v_call: TRBV30
j_call: TRBJ2-7
clone_size: NA
d_call: TRBD1
cdr3_aa: CAWRDRGYYEQYF
cdr3_nt: TGTGCCTGGAGGGACAGGGGATACTACGAGCAGTACTTC

v_call: TRBV7-9
j_call: TRBJ1-5
clone_size: NA
d_call: NA
cdr3_aa: CASSPDKGNQPQHF
cdr3_nt: TGTGCCAGCAGCCCGGACAAGGGCAATCAGCCCCAGCATTTT

v_call: TRBV18
j_call: TRBJ1-1
clone_size: many
d_call: NA
cdr3_aa: CASSPTGTGNPFF
cdr3_nt: TGTGCCAGCTCACCAACAGGGACGGGGAACCCTTTCTTT

v_call: TRBV10-3
j_call: TRBJ2-7
clone_size: NA
d_call: NA
cdr3_aa: CAISERDEQYF
cdr3_nt: TGTGCCATCAGTGAGAGGGACGAGCAGTACTTC

v_call: TRBV6-5
j_call: TRBJ1-6
clone_size: NA
d_call: TRBD1
cdr3_aa: CASSRFDRGFSPLHF
cdr3_nt: TGTGCCAGCAGCCGCTTCGACAGGGGGTTTTCACCCCTCCACTTT

v_call: TRBV18
j_call: TRBJ1-1
clone_size: NA
d_call: NA
cdr3_aa: CASSQTRGGEAFF
cdr3_nt: TGTGCCAGCTCCCAAACGAGGGGAGGTGAAGCTTTCTTT